This section outlines one T cell receptor beta chain sequence together with its context. Its antigen is not identified. These data originate in a study of CXCR3-negative and CXCR3-positive naive CD8 T cells. Turning to the study itself: The libraries yielded around 140 million TRB reads, about 1.5 +/- 0.3 million each.

This CDR3 is 14 amino acids long. Germline CDR1 reads KGHSH; CDR2 reads LQKENI. Study conclusions and caveats: Naive CXCR3-positive and CXCR3-negative cells shared similar TRBV-TRBJ usage, unlike memory cells. TRB CDR3 properties indicated TCR strength, while surface CD5 was similar across naive subsets. The study found CXCR3 expression partially decreased after cryopreservation and ran most assays on fresh PBMCs.

UMI-tagged TRB cDNA libraries were built via 5' RACE. TCRdb reprocessed the 5' RACE reads and reports one entry per CDR3 protein, with no DNA. The sample table includes 45,000 to 70,000 distinct CDR3 sequences. The sample taken for sequencing was memory CD8+ T cells from blood. The rearrangement joins TRBV18 to TRBJ1-1; there is no DNA to check the TCRdb D call of TRBD1. This receptor was obtained from a human donor in good health. Some clones in this sample may be carry-over from other donors' samples. The CDR3 sequence: CASSRGQGYAEAFF.